This paragraph covers one TCR beta chain sequence. The junction differs from germline at one of its ends, possibly a read error. TCRdb itself ran the 5' RACE reads through MiXCR, one entry per CDR3 protein. The table shows around 1.7 million distinct CDR3 sequences, with around 33% occurring only once. This record comes from a study of identical twins. This CDR3 is 16 amino acids long. Germline assignment: CDR1 SGHRS and CDR2 YFSETQ. The sequenced sample consisted of cord blood. The TCR was taken from a newborn girl in good health. The chain has TRBV5-1 and TRBJ2-1, with 7 bases aligning to TRBD2. CDR3 sequence reads: CAGSLLGAGLYNEQFF. CDR3 bases: TGCGCCGGCAGCTTGTTAGGAGCGGGGTTATACAATGAGCAGTTCTTC.